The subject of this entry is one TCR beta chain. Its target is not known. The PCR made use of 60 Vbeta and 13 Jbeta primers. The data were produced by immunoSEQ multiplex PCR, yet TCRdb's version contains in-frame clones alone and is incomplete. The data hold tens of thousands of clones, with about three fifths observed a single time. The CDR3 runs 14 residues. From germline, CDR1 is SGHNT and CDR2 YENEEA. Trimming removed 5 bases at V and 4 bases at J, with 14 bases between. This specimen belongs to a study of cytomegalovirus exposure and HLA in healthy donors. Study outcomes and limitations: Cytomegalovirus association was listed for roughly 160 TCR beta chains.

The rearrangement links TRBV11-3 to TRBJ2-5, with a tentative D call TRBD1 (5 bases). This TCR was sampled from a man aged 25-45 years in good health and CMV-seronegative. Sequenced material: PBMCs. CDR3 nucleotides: TGTGCCAGCAGCCTGAACACAGGCGGAGAGACCCAGTACTTC. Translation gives CASSLNTGGETQYF.